The next 25 T cell receptor beta chains were all read from a single sample in a study of tumor-infiltrating lymphocytes in oesophageal squamous cell carcinoma. One entry per CDR3 protein, called by TCRdb with MiXCR from the PCR reads. Of more than 10,000 distinct CDR3 sequences listed, 55% to 75% are singletons. Source material: esophageal tumor tissue. The receptor set was obtained from a female donor with esophageal squamous cell carcinoma.

V is TRBV10-3 and J is TRBJ2-2, with 10 bases that match TRBD2. This CDR3 has 17 residues. J lost 1 base, V lost 4 bases, and 6 bases had no gene match. Germline values: CDR1 ENHRY, CDR2 SYGVKD. CDR3 sequence (DNA): TGTGCCATCAGTGTGTCTTCTAGCGGGAGGAACACCGGGGAGCTGTTTTTT. Protein: CAISVSSSGRNTGELFF.

Remarks on this clonotype: The CDR3 does not end in the conserved phenylalanine or tryptophan, so this is likely a read error. Because the CDR3's place on the DNA is in doubt, the DNA is left out and the CDR3 is given as listed by TCRdb. The rearrangement joins TRBV6-5 to TRBJ2-6; whether TRBD1, the table's D call, matches the DNA was not checked. Germline CDR1 MNHEY, CDR2 SVGAGI. The CDR3 spans 16 residues, counting both ends. The chain's CDR3 is CASRVQGATDTQYFGA.

The chain combines TRBV5-6 with TRBJ2-3; D not certain. The J call could be wrong; TRBJ1-2 is a better fit for the DNA end. Germline lookup yields CDR1 SGHDT and CDR2 YYEEEE. The CDR3 has 14 residues. The CDR3 protein is CASSLANKNYGYTF. In DNA, the CDR3 is TGTGCCAGCAGCTTGGCTAACAAGAACTATGGCTACACCTTC.

The chain employs TRBV6-1 and TRBJ2-4; 14 bases align to TRBD2. The J call is uncertain, as TRBJ2-5 better fits the DNA end. This CDR3 region has 15 residues. CDR1 is MNHNS and CDR2 is SASEGT in the germline V gene. The CDR3 sequence is CASISGLAGEETQYF. The CDR3 DNA sequence: TGTGCCAGCATATCGGGACTAGCGGGAGAAGAGACCCAGTACTTC.

The genes are TRBV7-2 and TRBJ2-6; D not certain. Germline CDR1 SGHTA, CDR2 FQGNSA. The CDR3 is 17 residues long. V was trimmed by 1 base and J by 4 bases, leaving 14 bases between them. CDR3 coding DNA: TGTGCCAGCAGCTTAGACTCGGGTTTTAGGGGGGCCAACGTCCTGACTTTC. It translates to CASSLDSGFRGANVLTF.

J is TRBJ1-5 and V is TRBV7-2; D is possibly TRBD1 (6 bases). This CDR3 spans 14 amino acids. Germline V CDR1 and CDR2: SGHTA, FQGNSA. V lost 2 bases and J 7 bases, leaving 12 bases between the germline ends. Here the CDR3 reads CASSLQQGGQPQHF. The CDR3, as DNA: TGTGCCAGCAGCTTACAACAGGGAGGGCAGCCCCAGCATTTT.

This clonotype was seen ten or more times. The chain is built from TRBV7-9 and TRBJ2-5, with a possible D match to TRBD2 (6 bases). There are 13 residues in the CDR3. The germline V gene has CDR1 SEHNR and CDR2 FQNEAQ (reference sequence). Trimming stripped 5 bases from V and 5 bases from J, with 12 bases between. CDR3 coding DNA: TGTGCCAGCAGCCCGAGGGCGGGGGAGACCCAGTACTTC. Protein: CASSPRAGETQYF.

This clonotype was observed a few times. The J gene is TRBJ2-1, the V gene TRBV7-9; possibly TRBD2 for D (6 bases). In germline, CDR1 is SEHNR, CDR2 FQNEAQ (reference sequence). The length of the CDR3 is 15 residues. Deletions cut 5 bases from V and 0 bases from J, with 11 bases between. CDR3 DNA: TGTGCCAGCAGCCCTTGGGAGGACTCCTACAATGAGCAGTTCTTC. It yields the protein CASSPWEDSYNEQFF.

In its sample, this clonotype was seen many times. Just one base apart from a much larger clone, this may be a read error. This chain connects TRBV12-3 or TRBV12-4 to TRBJ2-7; 7 nucleotides match TRBD2. The CDR3 sequence is 16 residues long. The trim removed 1 base at V and 7 bases at J, leaving 13 bases unmatched. CDR3 bases: TGTGCCAGCAGTTTAGTTGGCGCGGGAGCTAACAATGAGCAGTACTTC. It is translated as CASSLVGAGANNEQYF.

This clonotype has just a few counts. The junction departs from the called germline gene at one end, perhaps through a read error. This chain joins TRBV7-2 and TRBJ2-3, with D tentatively TRBD1 or TRBD2 (5 bases each). There are 12 residues in the CDR3. CDR1 and CDR2 (germline): SGHTA, FQGNSA. Written as DNA, the CDR3 is TGTGCCAGCAGCTTTTATCGAGGGACGGTTAACTTC. It is translated as CASSFYRGTVNF.

Concerning this clonotype: Compared with germline, one end of the junction differs, possibly owing to a read error. The chain recombines TRBV5-4 with TRBJ2-2; D not resolved. Per germline, CDR1 SGHNT and CDR2 YYREEE (reference sequence). The CDR3 totals 16 residues. The CDR3 loop is CASSLAFGQGTGELFF. CDR3 bases: TGCGCCAGCAGCTTGGCTTTCGGCCAAGGAACCGGGGAGCTGTTTTTT. The full variable domain, its missing parts supplied by reference TRBV5-4 and TRBJ2-2, is ETGVTQSPTHLIKTRGQQVTLRCSSQSGHNTVSWYQQALGQGPQFIFQYYREEENGRGNFPPRFSGLQFPNYSSELNVNALELDDSALYLCASSLAFGQGTGELFFGEGSRLTVL.

The chain joins TRBV27 to TRBJ2-1; 8 nucleotides line up with TRBD1. The J call is in doubt because the DNA end fits TRBJ2-5 better. CDR1 and CDR2 from the germline V gene are MNHEY and SMNVEV (reference sequence). The CDR3 is made up of 15 amino acids. The CDR3 DNA reads TGTGCCAGCAGTTGGCAATGGACAGGGCGAGAGACCCAGTACTTC. Its protein product is CASSWQWTGRETQYF.

This chain connects TRBV7-8 to TRBJ2-7; 7 nucleotides align to TRBD2. The CDR3 sequence is 15 residues long. V lost 2 bases, J lost 9 bases, and 13 bases stayed unmatched. Germline CDR1 reads SGHVS; CDR2 reads FQNEAQ. The DNA for the CDR3 is TGTGCCAGCAGCTTACTAGCGGCAAACACAGATACGCAGTACTTC. This encodes CASSLLAANTDTQYF.

The chain has TRBV7-3 and TRBJ2-1; D might be TRBD2 (7 bases). Germline-derived CDR1 and CDR2 are SGHTA and FQGTGA. V was clipped by 5 bases and J by 5 bases, with 22 bases between them. The length of the CDR3 is 17 residues. The CDR3 loop reads CASSPTRGGHVHNEQFF. For the CDR3, the DNA is TGTGCCAGCAGCCCGACAAGGGGGGGCCACGTGCACAATGAGCAGTTCTTC.

V is TRBV7-6 and J is TRBJ2-3; D unresolved. CDR1 and CDR2 (germline): SGHVS, FNYEAQ. This CDR3 comprises 15 residues. Trimming removed 8 bases at V and 0 bases at J, with 15 bases between. CDR3 protein: CASFRAAVSTDTQYF. DNA for the CDR3: TGTGCCAGCTTCCGTGCGGCGGTTAGCACAGATACGCAGTATTTT.

The chain recombines TRBV7-2 with TRBJ2-5, with 8 positions matching TRBD2. Near its end, the DNA agrees better with TRBJ2-7, so the J call may be wrong. CDR1 and CDR2 from the germline V gene are SGHTA and FQGNSA. This CDR3 is built from 15 residues. Written as DNA, the CDR3 is TGTGCCAGCAGCCCCAAGGGCGGGAGGTTCTCCGAGCAGTACTTC. The encoded protein is CASSPKGGRFSEQYF.

This clonotype was detected once. The rearrangement links TRBV5-1 to TRBJ1-1, with D possibly being TRBD1 (6 bases). The CDR3 has 14 amino acids. Per the germline V gene, CDR1 is SGHRS and CDR2 is YFSETQ. With 4 bases removed from V and 1 base from J, the gap between germline ends came to 11 bases. CDR3 sequence (DNA): TGCGCCAGCAGCGGACAGCCACCGAACACTGAAGCTTTCTTT. Encoded protein: CASSGQPPNTEAFF.

The V gene is TRBV7-8, the J gene TRBJ2-6, with 9 bases identical to TRBD2. The DNA end is a closer match to TRBJ2-5, so the J assignment may be wrong. Per the germline V gene, CDR1 is SGHVS and CDR2 is FQNEAQ. The CDR3 is 15 amino acids. The CDR3 region has the DNA TGTGCCAGCAGTCCCCCGGGACTAGCCAAAGAGACCCAGTACTTC. Residues: CASSPPGLAKETQYF.

This clonotype has only a few counts. The chain has TRBV10-3 and TRBJ2-7, with TRBD1 matching over 10 bases. The J call may be faulty, since TRBJ2-5 better matches the DNA end. The CDR3 is 16 residues long. The germline gives CDR1 ENHRY, CDR2 SYGVKD. The CDR3 DNA sequence: TGTGCCATCAGCGGAGGCCAGGGACAGGGGAGAGAGACCCAGTACTTC. Its protein is CAISGGQGQGRETQYF.

In its sample, this clonotype ranks as medium-sized. Just one base apart from a much larger clone, this may be a read error. The chain uses TRBV11-2 and TRBJ2-7, with D perhaps given as TRBD1 or TRBD2 (5 bases each). Germline CDR1 and CDR2: SGHAT and FQNNGV. This CDR3 spans 15 amino acids. Trimming cost V 2 bases and J 7 bases, with 18 bases left between them. Here the CDR3 reads CASSLSRGDYNEQYF. The CDR3 DNA sequence: TGTGCCAGCAGCTTAAGCCGGGGCGACTACAATGAGCAGTACTTC.

This clonotype was counted a few times. The V and J genes are TRBV7-2 and TRBJ2-7, with 12 bases fitting TRBD2. The J call is in doubt because the DNA end fits TRBJ2-1 better. This CDR3 spans 15 amino acids. Germline V gives CDR1 SGHTA, CDR2 FQGNSA. This CDR3 is CASSAALAGGNEQFF. The CDR3 DNA is TGTGCCAGCAGCGCCGCACTAGCGGGAGGTAATGAGCAGTTCTTC.

V usage is TRBV6-6 and J usage is TRBJ2-5; unclear D gene. The J call could be wrong; TRBJ2-7 is a better fit for the DNA end. CDR3 size: 11 residues. Germline CDR1 MNHNY, CDR2 SVGAGI (reference sequence). Here the CDR3 DNA reads TGTGCCAGCAGTGGGCCTCACGAGCAGTACTTC. This gives the protein CASSGPHEQYF.

This clonotype was recorded at least ten times. Relative to the germline gene, one junction end is altered; a read error may explain this. The chain recombines TRBV7-7 with TRBJ2-5, with 10 bases aligning to TRBD2. There are 15 residues in the CDR3. Germline V lookup: CDR1 SSHAT, CDR2 FNYEAQ (reference sequence). The CDR3 reads CASSPRLAGVETQYF. In DNA form, the CDR3 reads TGTGCTAGCAGCCCCCGACTAGCGGGTGTGGAGACCCAGTACTTC.

The V and J genes are TRBV6-6 and TRBJ2-3; 9 nucleotides align to TRBD2. J was trimmed by 2 bases and V by 2 bases; bases with no gene match: 8. The CDR3 contains 17 residues. CDR1 and CDR2 (germline): MNHNY, SVGAGI (reference sequence). In DNA, the CDR3 is TGTGCCAGCAGTTACCACCAACTAGCGGGTTTCACAGATACGCAGTATTTT. Translating gives CASSYHQLAGFTDTQYF.

This chain uses TRBV9 with TRBJ2-1; perhaps TRBD2 as D (5 bases). The assigned J gene may be wrong: the sequence end matches TRBJ2-7 better. This CDR3 region has 14 residues. The germline V gene has CDR1 SGDLS and CDR2 YYNGEE. The CDR3 sequence: CASSAPTRNDEQYF. Here the CDR3 DNA reads TGTGCCAGCAGCGCCCCTACTAGGAACGATGAGCAGTACTTC.